The clone carrying this T cell receptor beta chain was recorded only once. The table came from immunoSEQ multiplex PCR; TCRdb's copy has only in-frame clones and leaves some out. The table has tens of thousands of clones, 75% to 85% seen once. This sample is drawn from a study of blood T cell repertoires in COVID-19. This CDR3 comprises 13 residues. Germline V gene lookup returns CDR1 SNHLY and CDR2 FYNNEI. V lost 5 bases and J lost 5, with 12 bases in between. Sequencing input: peripheral blood. The chain combines TRBV2 with TRBJ2-5; D remains unclear. This receptor was identified in a man older than 75 with acute or convalescent COVID-19. The CDR3 DNA follows: TGTGCCAGCAGTCTGCTCCTCCGGGAGACCCAGTACTTC. As protein: CASSLLLRETQYF.